This is a list of T cell receptor beta chains from one sample in a study of OX40 agonist ivuxolimab in advanced cancers. Only in-frame clones appear in the TCRdb table, and some are missing; sequencing was by immunoSEQ multiplex PCR. This repertoire shows some 77,000 clones, 70% to 90% found once; its top ten account for 5% to 7%. The specimen comprised CD4+ or CD8+ T cells sorted from blood, sampled in a trial of the OX40 agonist ivuxolimab. These receptors were collected from an adult with an advanced solid tumor such as melanoma, head and neck, liver or kidney cancer. Each CDR3 is given with its conserved first and last residue. Fields, in order: CDR3 protein, J gene, V gene.

CDR3aa: CASSVAGSGELFF
j_gene: TRBJ2-2
v_gene: TRBV9

CDR3aa: CASSMGAGTEAFF
j_gene: TRBJ1-1
v_gene: TRBV5-1

CDR3aa: CASSFGQGANTEAFF
j_gene: TRBJ1-1
v_gene: TRBV7-9

CDR3aa: CASSPWGGGEQYF
j_gene: TRBJ2-7
v_gene: TRBV5-6

CDR3aa: CASSSPFDGVLFF
j_gene: TRBJ2-2
v_gene: TRBV6-5

CDR3aa: CASSTSASTQYF
j_gene: TRBJ2-3
v_gene: TRBV6-5

CDR3aa: CASSRLERAYNEQFF
j_gene: TRBJ2-1
v_gene: TRBV19

CDR3aa: CAISESGGSAPDTQYF
j_gene: TRBJ2-3
v_gene: TRBV10-3

CDR3aa: CASSTGQGAATNEKLFF
j_gene: TRBJ1-4
v_gene: TRBV7-9

CDR3aa: CASSVRGDYGYTF
j_gene: TRBJ1-2
v_gene: TRBV6-1

CDR3aa: CASSLAQGGPGHEQFF
j_gene: TRBJ2-1
v_gene: TRBV7-8

CDR3aa: CATSTGAISYNSPLHF
j_gene: TRBJ1-6
v_gene: TRBV15

CDR3aa: CASSYGYSGNTIYF
j_gene: TRBJ1-3
v_gene: TRBV6-5

CDR3aa: CAISESSQSETQYF
j_gene: TRBJ2-5
v_gene: TRBV10-3

CDR3aa: CASSLGGLKGRTEAFF
j_gene: TRBJ1-1
v_gene: TRBV11-2

CDR3aa: CASSIVGGSLGAGELFF
j_gene: TRBJ2-2
v_gene: TRBV19

CDR3aa: CASSHPRTGVEKLFF
j_gene: TRBJ1-4
v_gene: TRBV11-2

CDR3aa: CASSIESGTGTYEQYF
j_gene: TRBJ2-7
v_gene: TRBV19

CDR3aa: CASSLGTSNSREQFF
j_gene: TRBJ2-1
v_gene: TRBV5-1

CDR3aa: CAISGPGSYEQYF
j_gene: TRBJ2-7
v_gene: TRBV10-3

CDR3aa: CASRTRGDPLKTGELFF
j_gene: TRBJ2-2
v_gene: TRBV19